The sequence of this TCR beta chain was determined in a study of tumor-infiltrating lymphocytes in primary liver carcinoma. Researchers drew blood RNA from unsorted whole blood and extracted germline DNA as well. Researchers generated TCR beta cDNA from about 450 ng of total RNA, relying on a constant-region primer. Three-round nested multiplex PCR performed with slightly modified ARM-PCR produced the TCR beta libraries. In the first two PCR rounds, TRBV1-TRBV30 forward primers were paired with a C-beta reverse primer, and each round lasted roughly 10 cycles. TCRdb recomputed calls from the multiplex PCR reads with MiXCR, one row per CDR3 protein. The data show 300,000 to 400,000 distinct CDR3 sequences, with roughly 61% seen just once and under 8.5% held by the top ten. With regard to this clonotype: An end of the junction does not agree with germline; a read error may underlie this.

The CDR3 runs 13 residues. Looked up from germline, CDR1 is SQVTM and CDR2 is ANQGSEA. Sequenced: peripheral blood. The chain combines TRBV29-1 with TRBJ2-3; D unresolved. This TCR derives from a man aged 35 to 55 with primary liver carcinoma and hepatitis B virus infection. The CDR3 here is CSVGRPDLDTQYF. CDR3 DNA: TGCAGCGTTGGAAGGCCAGACCTAGATACGCAATATTTT.